The next 19 T cell receptor beta chains were all read from a single sample in a study of T cell changes during pregnancy in multiple sclerosis. TCRdb's copy holds only in-frame clones and misses some; the assay was immunoSEQ multiplex PCR. The sample includes approximately 24,000 clones, roughly 85% seen only once; the top ten take about 8%. Sequencing used CD8+ T cells from peripheral blood mononuclear cells, obtained in the first trimester of pregnancy. The receptors were sampled from a female donor in good health, enrolled as a control in a pregnancy study.

This clone was picked up one time. The chain joins TRBV15 to TRBJ2-5, with 9 bases that match TRBD1. Losses at the gene ends were 1 base for V and 4 bases for J; bases not matched to a gene: 7. The germline V gene encodes CDR1 LNHNV and CDR2 YYDKDF (reference sequence). The CDR3 totals 16 residues. The CDR3 DNA reads TGTGCCACCAGCAGAGGACCCGGACAGGGGATAGAGACCCAGTACTTC. Translating it yields CATSRGPGQGIETQYF.

The chain couples TRBV7-9 to TRBJ1-1; possibly TRBD1 for D (6 bases). This CDR3 is 13 amino acids long. Germline V CDR1 and CDR2: SEHNR, FQNEAQ (reference sequence). Deletions cut 5 bases from V and 3 bases from J, with 10 bases between. The DNA of the CDR3 is TGTGCCAGCAGCGGGGGCCGGGACACTGAAGCTTTCTTT. Residues: CASSGGRDTEAFF. The entire variable domain, with the rest obtained from reference TRBV7-9 and TRBJ1-1, is as follows: DTGVSQNPRHKITKRGQNVTFRCDPISEHNRLYWYRQTLGQGPEFLTYFQNEAQLEKSRLLSDRFSAERPKGSFSTLEIQRTEQGDSAMYLCASSGGRDTEAFFGQGTRLTVV.

V usage is TRBV6-6 and J usage is TRBJ1-5, with D possibly TRBD1 on 6 matching bases. The CDR3 spans 13 residues. Trimming pared 6 bases from V and 4 bases from J, leaving 10 bases between. Germline V gives CDR1 MNHNY, CDR2 SVGAGI (reference sequence). CDR3 protein: CASRHGQNQPQHF. The DNA for the CDR3 is TGTGCCAGCAGACATGGACAGAATCAGCCCCAGCATTTT.

V usage is TRBV13 and J usage is TRBJ1-1; 7 nucleotides match TRBD1. Per germline, CDR1 PRHDT and CDR2 FYEKMQ (reference sequence). This CDR3 comprises 17 residues. V gave up 5 bases and J gave up 1 base; unmatched junction bases: 13. The CDR3 sequence is CASSRSSFGTENTEAFF. In DNA form, the CDR3 reads TGTGCCAGCAGCCGTTCCTCATTTGGGACAGAGAACACTGAAGCTTTCTTT.

The CDR3 here is CATRAGADPYEQYF. CDR3 DNA: TGTGCCACCAGAGCGGGGGCCGATCCCTACGAGCAGTACTTC. V is TRBV15 and J is TRBJ2-7, with 8 bases matching TRBD2. Looked up from germline, CDR1 is LNHNV and CDR2 is YYDKDF (reference sequence). V lost 6 bases and J lost 2; bases outside the gene matches: 6. This CDR3 region has 14 residues.

This clone has more than one count but fewer than ten. V gene TRBV30 combines with J gene TRBJ2-7, with TRBD1 identical over 7 bases. V shed 4 bases and J 0 bases; nucleotides not matched to a gene: 6. CDR1 and CDR2 from the germline V gene are GTSNPN and SVGIG (reference sequence). There are 14 residues in the CDR3. The CDR3 DNA sequence: TGTGCCTGGATTGGGGACAGCAGCTCCTACGAGCAGTACTTC. This sequence encodes CAWIGDSSSYEQYF.

The chain combines TRBV7-8 with TRBJ2-2; D remains ambiguous. Germline CDR1 is SGHVS and CDR2 is FQNEAQ. V was shortened by 3 bases and J by 7 bases, with 3 bases between the two germline ends. The CDR3 extends over 11 amino acids. CDR3 nucleotide sequence: TGTGCCAGCAGCTTTATCGGGGAGCTGTTTTTT. Protein: CASSFIGELFF.

The chain joins TRBV4-2 to TRBJ2-7, with D perhaps TRBD1 (5 bases). Germline V gives CDR1 LGHNA, CDR2 YNFKEQ. With 1 base removed from V and 3 bases from J, the gap between germline ends came to 7 bases. The CDR3 covers 13 residues. The DNA for the CDR3 is TGTGCCAGCAGCCAAGTTCAGGGCTACGAGCAGTACTTC. Translating it yields CASSQVQGYEQYF.

The V and J genes are TRBV7-2 and TRBJ1-1; D perhaps matches TRBD1 (5 bases). Germline V gene lookup returns CDR1 SGHTA and CDR2 FQGNSA. Trimming left V 1 base short and J 8 bases short, with 5 bases between. There are 11 residues in the CDR3. CDR3 sequence (DNA): TGTGCCAGCAGCTTAGGACAGGAAGCTTTCTTT. Translation gives CASSLGQEAFF.

Only one count was recorded for this clone. V usage is TRBV7-3 and J usage is TRBJ2-1, with TRBD1 identical over 7 bases. With 4 bases clipped from V and 8 bases from J, the junction kept 11 bases outside the gene matches. CDR1 and CDR2 (germline): SGHTA, FQGTGA. CDR3 size: 15 residues. CDR3 bases: TGTGCCAGCAGCTCTCTAGCAGGGGGAATAGATGAGCAGTTCTTC. Its protein is CASSSLAGGIDEQFF.

This clone was recorded once. CDR3 nucleotides: TGTGCCAGCAGTGACCGGGCAGGGGGCTCAGGGGCCAACGTCCTGACTTTC. The encoded protein is CASSDRAGGSGANVLTF. V is TRBV6-4 and J is TRBJ2-6; 8 positions match TRBD1. The junction had 7 bases not matched to a gene; V was cut back by 2 bases and J by 4 bases. The CDR3 spans 17 residues. The V gene's germline CDR1 is MRHNA and CDR2 SNTAGT.

The chain has TRBV19 and TRBJ2-5, with D possibly matching TRBD2 (5 bases). The CDR3 has 17 amino acids. Trimming took off 0 bases at V and 2 bases at J, with 16 bases between the two ends. In germline, CDR1 is LNHDA, CDR2 SQIVND (reference sequence). In nucleotides, the CDR3 is TGTGCCAGTAGTATAGATCAGGCGGGCCGAGGGCAAGAGACCCAGTACTTC. As protein: CASSIDQAGRGQETQYF.

This chain joins TRBV7-3 and TRBJ1-2, with TRBD1 identical over 9 bases. Germline CDR1 and CDR2: SGHTA and FQGTGA. J lost 4 bases, V lost 5 bases, and 8 bases had no gene match. The CDR3 spans 15 residues. The CDR3 reads CASSPTGGSVYGYTF. As DNA, the CDR3 is TGTGCCAGCAGCCCAACAGGGGGCTCGGTCTATGGCTACACCTTC.

This chain links TRBV5-6 with TRBJ1-2; no reliable D call. With 7 bases removed from V and 8 bases from J, the gap between germline ends came to 15 bases. This CDR3 spans 12 amino acids. From germline, CDR1 is SGHDT and CDR2 YYEEEE. The CDR3 DNA is TGTGCCAGCCGACATCCCTCTCGGGGCTACACCTTC. Amino acids: CASRHPSRGYTF.

This clone has only one observation. This chain joins TRBV7-6 and TRBJ2-7, with TRBD1 as a possible D gene (6 bases). The CDR3 is 13 residues long. Trimming pared 5 bases from V and 3 bases from J, leaving 11 bases between. CDR1 SGHVS and CDR2 FNYEAQ come from the germline V gene. The CDR3 is CASSRDILYEQYF. The DNA for the CDR3 is TGTGCCAGCAGCCGGGACATTCTCTACGAGCAGTACTTC.

V usage is TRBV4-3 and J usage is TRBJ1-5, with 9 bases aligning to TRBD1. The germline gives CDR1 LGHNA, CDR2 YSLEER. This CDR3 contains 17 residues. V lost 0 bases to trimming and J lost 6 bases; unmatched junction nucleotides: 9. This CDR3 reads CASSQDLDRGISQPQHF. The CDR3, as DNA: TGCGCCAGCAGCCAAGATTTAGACAGGGGGATCAGTCAGCCCCAGCATTTT.

The rearrangement joins TRBV10-3 to TRBJ2-1; 11 bases are a match to TRBD1. The CDR3 is made up of 13 amino acids. The germline CDR1 and CDR2 sequences are ENHRY and SYGVKD. The V and J ends lost 10 bases and 6 bases, in that order; junction bases with no gene match: 5. The CDR3 spells CATEGQGANEQFF. The CDR3 nucleotides read TGTGCCACCGAAGGACAGGGGGCCAATGAGCAGTTCTTC.

This chain joins TRBV27 and TRBJ1-2; D may be TRBD1 (6 bases). The CDR3 has 15 amino acids. The germline V gene encodes CDR1 MNHEY and CDR2 SMNVEV (reference sequence). V was cut by 3 bases and J by 5 bases, with 16 bases left in between. The CDR3: CASSFSQYRAYGYTF. The CDR3 DNA sequence: TGTGCCAGCAGTTTCTCCCAATACAGGGCTTATGGCTACACCTTC.

The V gene is TRBV5-6, the J gene TRBJ2-6; D unclear. This CDR3 is built from 15 residues. V was cut by 5 bases and J by 0 bases, with 9 bases left in between. The germline V gene encodes CDR1 SGHDT and CDR2 YYEEEE. The DNA of the CDR3 is TGTGCCAGCAGGCCCACTCGCTCTGGGGCCAACGTCCTGACTTTC. It specifies CASRPTRSGANVLTF.